The present TCR beta chain was sequenced within a study of blood T cell repertoires in COVID-19. The CDR3 sequence is 13 residues long. The germline gives CDR1 MNHEY, CDR2 SVGAGI. Germline trimming cut 6 bases from V and 2 bases from J; bases unmatched to any gene: 3. This table comes from immunoSEQ multiplex PCR, and its TCRdb copy is limited to in-frame clones, with some not included. In the table there are 270,000 or so clones, around 85% of which are singletons. Enrollment of patients from Seattle took place during active infection, with longitudinal follow-up. Source material: peripheral blood. The genes are TRBV6-5 and TRBJ1-1, with 7 bases that match TRBD1. The clonotype was recovered from a woman aged 25-40 years with COVID-19, enrolled during active disease. In DNA form, the CDR3 reads TGTGCCAGCAGGGGACAGCCTAACACTGAAGCTTTCTTT. This codes for CASRGQPNTEAFF.